This T cell receptor beta chain was sequenced for a study of breast tumors, draining lymph nodes, adjacent tissues. CDR3 length equals 17 residues. The V and J ends lost 0 bases and 4 bases respectively, with 16 bases between them. Germline assignment: CDR1 ENHRY and CDR2 SYGVKD. TCRdb itself ran the multiplex PCR reads through MiXCR, one entry per CDR3 protein. The profile shows about 270,000 distinct CDR3 sequences, 30% of them singletons. Note on this clonotype: The target antigen is unknown.

General study results and limits: Luminal-like breast cancer showed significantly higher tumor–nontumor repertoire similarity than basal-like. Tumor TCR diversity was below lymph nodes but above nontumor tissue.

Samples came from axillary lymph nodes draining the breast cancer. The chain is built from TRBV10-3 and TRBJ2-4; D is possibly TRBD1 (6 bases). The sequenced sample was axillary lymph node tissue. This clonotype was sampled from a female donor with breast cancer. Some clones in this sample may be carry-over from other donors' samples. This chain's CDR3 is CAISESIGPRGKNIQYF. Here the CDR3 DNA reads TGTGCCATCAGTGAGTCGATAGGGCCCAGGGGAAAAAACATTCAGTACTTC.